The rows below give T cell receptor beta chains drawn from one sample of a study of neurological immune-mediated disorders. TCRdb re-derived calls from the 5' RACE reads in MiXCR, one entry per CDR3 protein. The repertoire holds about 17,000 distinct CDR3 sequences, with 3.5% as singletons. Sequenced sample: CD8+ T cells from blood. The receptor set was obtained from a woman between 40 and 50 years old in good health. Both conserved end residues are trimmed from each CDR3. For some rows the clone size is stated as once, few or many, or as a class when expanded; others skip it.

TRBV29-1	TRBJ2-2	many	SVEAASGLTNTGELF
TRBV6-6	TRBJ2-7	many	ASSYDGLPEYEQY
TRBV6-4	TRBJ2-2	many	ASSDRETGELF
TRBV5-1	TRBJ2-2	many	ASSLATGELF
TRBV3-1	TRBJ1-1	many	ASSQESRGRPEAF
TRBV5-6	TRBJ1-3	medium-sized	ASSSLTGKSGNTIY
TRBV10-1	TRBJ2-2	many	ASSEVNTGELF
TRBV9	TRBJ1-2	many	ASSVEVRPEDPGDGYGYT
TRBV4-2	TRBJ2-2	medium-sized	ASSATETGELF
TRBV15	TRBJ2-1	many	ATSSPQGTNEQF
TRBV6-2/TRBV6-3	TRBJ2-5	-	ASSSKGPCETQY
TRBV24-1	TRBJ2-1	many	ATSAGDEQF
TRBV5-6	TRBJ2-2	many	ASSWRQQGSTGELF
TRBV20-1	TRBJ2-1	few	SGGGSSYNEQF
TRBV4-3	TRBJ2-1	many	ASSLRRDSYNEQF
TRBV7-7	TRBJ2-5	-	ASSFAPGGQETQY
TRBV7-9	TRBJ1-1	many	ASSLGATEAF
TRBV20-1	TRBJ2-1	many	SARDGDFYNEQF
TRBV29-1	TRBJ1-2	many	SVEGWVRGRANYGYT
TRBV4-3	TRBJ2-1	many	ASSQEGSGSSYNEQF
TRBV29-1	TRBJ2-2	many	SVGLAGVANTGELF
TRBV12-3/TRBV12-4	TRBJ2-3	many	ASSLTRSDTQY
TRBV20-1	TRBJ2-7	many	SARVAESSYEQY
TRBV7-9	TRBJ2-7	many	ASSPITSGTPHEQY
TRBV11-2	TRBJ2-7	many	ASSLRLNYEQY
TRBV7-9	TRBJ2-1	many	ASSQREAGDNEQF
TRBV4-2	TRBJ2-2	many	ASSQRSPRVGAGELF
TRBV6-2/TRBV6-3	TRBJ2-7	many	ASSYDFTYEQY
TRBV5-1	TRBJ2-7	many	ASELGPQRIQTGVGTSYEQY
TRBV10-3	TRBJ2-3	many	AISGGTDSTDTQY
TRBV27	TRBJ2-1	few	ASSPSGQAPWDEQF
TRBV20-1	TRBJ1-1	many	SARDAGTDYLEAF
TRBV29-1	TRBJ2-2	many	SVERGSGELF
TRBV3-1	TRBJ2-3	many	ASSPREFRTDTQY
TRBV5-1	TRBJ2-7	medium-sized	ASSKGQGRYEQY
TRBV11-2	TRBJ2-2	-	ASSPSGGRSGELF
TRBV29-1	TRBJ1-1	many	SVGAGTEAF
TRBV3-1	TRBJ2-3	many	ASSQDGTVADTQY
TRBV12-3/TRBV12-4	TRBJ2-7	many	ASSLVGGIRDFVRFEQY
TRBV7-6	TRBJ2-1	-	ASSSGQGRDEQF
TRBV11-2	TRBJ2-1	many	ASRASGYYNEQF